The rows below give T cell receptor beta chains drawn from one sample of a study of T-cell memory formation after mild COVID-19. TCRdb reanalysed the 5' RACE reads using MiXCR and keeps one entry per CDR3 protein. The profile shows some 440,000 distinct CDR3 sequences, more than 20% of them singletons. The sequenced sample consisted of PBMCs or a T cell subset sorted from them (not recorded which). The receptor source for this set is an adult woman who had mild COVID-19 (a few samples of this study predate the infection). Cell type and time point are not known. The CDR3 runs from the conserved cysteine through the conserved F or W. D genes are given only for firm matches. The listing skips clone size in some rows; elsewhere it reads once, few, many or a size class.

v_call: TRBV10-3; d_call: .; j_call: TRBJ1-1; clone_size: .; cdr3_aa: CAIRGGSDTEAFF; cdr3_nt: TGTGCCATCAGGGGGGGTTCGGACACTGAAGCTTTCTTT
v_call: TRBV6-2/TRBV6-3; d_call: .; j_call: TRBJ2-7; clone_size: .; cdr3_aa: CASSYVAEEGYEQYF; cdr3_nt: TGTGCCAGCAGTTACGTCGCGGAGGAGGGGTACGAGCAGTACTTC
v_call: TRBV5-1; d_call: TRBD1; j_call: TRBJ2-5; clone_size: .; cdr3_aa: CASKGVGGQVPRETQYF; cdr3_nt: TGCGCCAGCAAGGGCGTTGGAGGACAGGTCCCAAGGGAGACCCAGTACTTC
v_call: TRBV6-5; d_call: TRBD1; j_call: TRBJ2-7; clone_size: few; cdr3_aa: CASSEDRGPYEQYF; cdr3_nt: TGTGCCAGCAGTGAGGACAGGGGCCCCTACGAGCAGTACTTC
v_call: TRBV30; d_call: TRBD1; j_call: TRBJ1-1; clone_size: few; cdr3_aa: CACRTGNTEAFF; cdr3_nt: TGTGCCTGCCGGACAGGGAACACTGAAGCTTTCTTT
v_call: TRBV4-1; d_call: .; j_call: TRBJ2-1; clone_size: few; cdr3_aa: CASSSKGYNEQFF; cdr3_nt: TGCGCCAGCAGTAGCAAGGGCTACAATGAGCAGTTCTTC
v_call: TRBV7-2; d_call: .; j_call: TRBJ2-2; clone_size: many; cdr3_aa: CASSLDRPGELFF; cdr3_nt: TGTGCCAGCAGCTTAGACAGGCCCGGGGAGCTGTTTTTT
v_call: TRBV6-2/TRBV6-3; d_call: TRBD2; j_call: TRBJ2-3; clone_size: .; cdr3_aa: CASSDVNLAGSSDTQYF; cdr3_nt: TGTGCCAGCAGCGACGTAAACCTAGCGGGGTCGTCAGATACGCAGTATTTT
v_call: TRBV7-9; d_call: TRBD1; j_call: TRBJ2-3; clone_size: .; cdr3_aa: CASSPWDRRSDTQYF; cdr3_nt: TGTGCCAGCAGCCCATGGGACAGGCGTTCAGATACGCAGTATTTT
v_call: TRBV5-4; d_call: TRBD2; j_call: TRBJ2-2; clone_size: .; cdr3_aa: CASSAGLAENTGELFF; cdr3_nt: TGTGCCAGCAGCGCGGGACTAGCGGAAAACACCGGGGAGCTGTTTTTT
v_call: TRBV6-5; d_call: .; j_call: TRBJ2-7; clone_size: few; cdr3_aa: CASSRLGRGLYEQYF; cdr3_nt: TGTGCCAGCAGTCGCCTGGGACGGGGGCTCTACGAGCAGTACTTC
v_call: TRBV7-9; d_call: TRBD1; j_call: TRBJ2-5; clone_size: once; cdr3_aa: CASSPATGFETQYF; cdr3_nt: TGTGCCAGCAGCCCCGCGACAGGGTTCGAGACCCAGTACTTC
v_call: TRBV28; d_call: .; j_call: TRBJ2-7; clone_size: few; cdr3_aa: CASSFLGSLYEQYF; cdr3_nt: TGTGCCAGCAGTTTTTTGGGCAGCCTTTACGAGCAGTACTTC